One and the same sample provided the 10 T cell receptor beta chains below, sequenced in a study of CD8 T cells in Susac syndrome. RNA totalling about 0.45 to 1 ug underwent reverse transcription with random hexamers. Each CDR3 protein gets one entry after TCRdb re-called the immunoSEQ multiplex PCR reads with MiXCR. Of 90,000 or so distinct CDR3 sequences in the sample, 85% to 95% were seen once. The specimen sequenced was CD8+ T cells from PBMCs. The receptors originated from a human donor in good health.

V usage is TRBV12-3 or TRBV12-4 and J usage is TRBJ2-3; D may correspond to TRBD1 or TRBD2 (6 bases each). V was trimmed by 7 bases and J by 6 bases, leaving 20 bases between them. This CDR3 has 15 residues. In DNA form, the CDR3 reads TGTGCCAGCACCCGATCATGGGGGGCGAGGGATACGCAGTATTTT. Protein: CASTRSWGARDTQYF.

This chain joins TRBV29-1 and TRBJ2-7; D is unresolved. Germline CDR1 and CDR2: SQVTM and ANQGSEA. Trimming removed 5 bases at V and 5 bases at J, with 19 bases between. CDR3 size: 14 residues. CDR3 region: CSVLWPALPHEQYF. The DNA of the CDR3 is TGCAGCGTTCTTTGGCCTGCCTTACCCCACGAGCAGTACTTC.

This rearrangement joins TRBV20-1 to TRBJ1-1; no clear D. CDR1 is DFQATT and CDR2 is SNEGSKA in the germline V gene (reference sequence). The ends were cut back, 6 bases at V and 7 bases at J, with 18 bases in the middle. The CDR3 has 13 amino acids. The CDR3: CSAPARLVGEAFF. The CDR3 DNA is TGCAGTGCCCCCGCGCGCTTAGTCGGTGAAGCTTTCTTT.

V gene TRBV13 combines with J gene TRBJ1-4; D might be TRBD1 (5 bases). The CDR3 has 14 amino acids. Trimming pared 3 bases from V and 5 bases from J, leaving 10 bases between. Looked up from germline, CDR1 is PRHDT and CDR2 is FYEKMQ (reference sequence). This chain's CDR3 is CASSFKQENEKLFF. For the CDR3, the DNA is TGTGCCAGCAGCTTTAAACAGGAGAATGAAAAACTGTTTTTT.

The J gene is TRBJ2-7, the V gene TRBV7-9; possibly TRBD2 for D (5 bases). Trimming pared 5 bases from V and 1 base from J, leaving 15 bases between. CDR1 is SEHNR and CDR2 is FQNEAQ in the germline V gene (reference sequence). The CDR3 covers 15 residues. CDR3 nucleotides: TGTGCCAGCAGCACCGACACCGGGATATCCTACGAGCAGTACTTC. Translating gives CASSTDTGISYEQYF.

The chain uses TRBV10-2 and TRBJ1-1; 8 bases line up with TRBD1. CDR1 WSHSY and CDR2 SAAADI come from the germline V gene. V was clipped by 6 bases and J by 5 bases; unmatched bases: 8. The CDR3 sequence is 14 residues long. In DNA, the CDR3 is TGCGCCAGCAGAATGGACAGGGAGGGGACTGAAGCTTTCTTT. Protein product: CASRMDREGTEAFF.

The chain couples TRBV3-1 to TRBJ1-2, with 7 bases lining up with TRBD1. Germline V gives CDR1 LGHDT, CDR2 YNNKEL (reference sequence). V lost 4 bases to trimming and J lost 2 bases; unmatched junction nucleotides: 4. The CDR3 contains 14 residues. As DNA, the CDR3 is TGTGCCAGCAGCCGCTCGGACAGGAACTATGGCTACACCTTC. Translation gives CASSRSDRNYGYTF.

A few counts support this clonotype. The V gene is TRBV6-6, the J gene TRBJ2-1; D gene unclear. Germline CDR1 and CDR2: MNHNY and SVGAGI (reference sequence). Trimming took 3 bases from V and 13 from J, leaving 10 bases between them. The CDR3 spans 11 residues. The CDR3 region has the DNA TGTGCCAGCAGTTATGGGGTCTTACAGTTCTTC. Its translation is CASSYGVLQFF.

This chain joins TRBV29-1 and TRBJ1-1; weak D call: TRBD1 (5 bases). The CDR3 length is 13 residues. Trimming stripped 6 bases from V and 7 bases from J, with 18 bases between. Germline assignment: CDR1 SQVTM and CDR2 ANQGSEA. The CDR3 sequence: CSVQRTKAVEAFF. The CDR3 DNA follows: TGCAGCGTGCAAAGGACAAAGGCGGTTGAAGCTTTCTTT. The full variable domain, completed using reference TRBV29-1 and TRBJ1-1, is SAVISQKPSRDICQRGTSLTIQCQVDSQVTMMFWYRQQPGQSLTLIATANQGSEATYESGFVIDKFPISRPNLTFSTLTVSNMSPEDSSIYLCSVQRTKAVEAFFGQGTRLTVV.

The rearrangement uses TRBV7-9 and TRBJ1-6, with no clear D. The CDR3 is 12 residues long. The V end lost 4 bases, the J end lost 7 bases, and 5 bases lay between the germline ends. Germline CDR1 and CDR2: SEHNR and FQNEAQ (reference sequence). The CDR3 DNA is TGTGCCAGCAGCTCCGCCAATTCACCCCTCCACTTT. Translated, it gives CASSSANSPLHF.